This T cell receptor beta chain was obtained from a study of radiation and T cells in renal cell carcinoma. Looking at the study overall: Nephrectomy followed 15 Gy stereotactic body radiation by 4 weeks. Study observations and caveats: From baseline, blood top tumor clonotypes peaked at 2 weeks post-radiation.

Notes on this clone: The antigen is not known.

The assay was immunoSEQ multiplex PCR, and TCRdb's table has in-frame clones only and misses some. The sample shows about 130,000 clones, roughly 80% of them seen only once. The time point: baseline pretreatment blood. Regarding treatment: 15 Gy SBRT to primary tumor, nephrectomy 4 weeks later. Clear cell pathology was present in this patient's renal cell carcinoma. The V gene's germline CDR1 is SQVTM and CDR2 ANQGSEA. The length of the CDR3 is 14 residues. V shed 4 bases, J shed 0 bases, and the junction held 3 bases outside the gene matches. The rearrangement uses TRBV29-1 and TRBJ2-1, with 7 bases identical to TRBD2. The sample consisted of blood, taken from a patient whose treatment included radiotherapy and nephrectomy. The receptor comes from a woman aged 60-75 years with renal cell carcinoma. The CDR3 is CSVGLADSYNEQFF. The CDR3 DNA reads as TGCAGCGTTGGCCTAGCGGACTCCTACAATGAGCAGTTCTTC.